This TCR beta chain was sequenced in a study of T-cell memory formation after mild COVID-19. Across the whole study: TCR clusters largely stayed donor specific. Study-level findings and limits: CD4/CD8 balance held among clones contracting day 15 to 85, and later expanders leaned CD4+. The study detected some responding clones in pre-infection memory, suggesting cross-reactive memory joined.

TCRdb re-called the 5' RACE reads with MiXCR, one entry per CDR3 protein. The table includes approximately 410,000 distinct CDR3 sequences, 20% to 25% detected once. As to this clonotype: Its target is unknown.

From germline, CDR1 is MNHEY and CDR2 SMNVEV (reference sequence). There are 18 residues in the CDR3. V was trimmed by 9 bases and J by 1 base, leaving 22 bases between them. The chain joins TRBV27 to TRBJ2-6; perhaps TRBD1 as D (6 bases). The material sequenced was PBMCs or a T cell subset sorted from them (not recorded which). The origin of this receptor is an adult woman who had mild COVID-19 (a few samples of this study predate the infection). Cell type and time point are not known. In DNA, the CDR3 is TGTGCCAGTAATTCGATAGGGGGACGGGTTTCTGGGGCCAACGTCCTGACTTTC. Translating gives CASNSIGGRVSGANVLTF.